Listed below are T cell receptor beta chains from one sample, sequenced in a study of T-cell memory formation after mild COVID-19. TCRdb reprocessed the 5' RACE reads via MiXCR and lists one record per CDR3 protein. The table has 200,000 or so distinct CDR3 sequences, around 8.8% seen once; the top ten hold roughly 4%. Sequencing was performed on PBMCs or a T cell subset sorted from them (not recorded which). The receptors derive from a man between 18 and 29 years old who had mild COVID-19 (a few samples of this study predate the infection). Cell type and time point are not known. CDR3s include the opening cysteine and the closing phenylalanine or tryptophan. A D gene is named only where the DNA matches it firmly. Rows may omit the clone size; those that give it use once, few, many or a size class.

clone size,J gene,V gene,D gene,CDR3 DNA,CDR3 protein
many,TRBJ2-3,TRBV10-3,TRBD2,TGTGCCATGGGGGGACTAAGCACAGATACGCAGTATTTT,CAMGGLSTDTQYF
.,TRBJ1-6,TRBV12-3/TRBV12-4,TRBD1,TGTGCCAGCAACAGACAGGGACGGAATTCACCCCTCCACTTT,CASNRQGRNSPLHF
many,TRBJ2-3,TRBV7-2,TRBD2,TGTGCCAGCAGCTTAGGCGGGGGGACTCACACAGATACGCAGTATTTT,CASSLGGGTHTDTQYF
few,TRBJ1-2,TRBV11-2,TRBD1,TGTGCCAGCAGCCAACCGGGACAGGGGATTTATGGCTACACCTTC,CASSQPGQGIYGYTF
few,TRBJ1-6,TRBV4-3,.,TGCGCCAGCAGCCAAGAAGGGGCCTCGGAGGCCACCCTCCACTTT,CASSQEGASEATLHF
few,TRBJ1-4,TRBV4-3,.,TGCGCCAGCAGCCAAGATAGGGCCGAAAAACTGTTTTTT,CASSQDRAEKLFF
many,TRBJ1-5,TRBV12-3/TRBV12-4,.,TGTGCCAGCAGTTTATCAGGGGCGAACGGTCAGCCCCAGCATTTT,CASSLSGANGQPQHF
.,TRBJ2-7,TRBV7-3,.,TGTGCCAGCAGCTTAACCTCTTACTCCGAGCAGTACTTC,CASSLTSYSEQYF
few,TRBJ1-2,TRBV10-3,.,TGTGCCATCAGTTCAGGGAACTATGGCTACACCTTC,CAISSGNYGYTF
few,TRBJ2-7,TRBV18,.,TGTGCCAGCTCACCACCAGGACTTTCGGGAGAGCAGTACTTC,CASSPPGLSGEQYF
.,TRBJ1-5,TRBV12-3/TRBV12-4,.,TGTGCCAGCAGTTGGGCCGGGGCCGTCAATCAGCCCCAGCATTTT,CASSWAGAVNQPQHF
.,TRBJ2-3,TRBV20-1,.,TGCAGTGCCAGAGTATTCAGCCTACGGACAGATACGCAGTATTTT,CSARVFSLRTDTQYF
many,TRBJ1-4,TRBV5-4,.,TGTGCCAGCAGCTCGGGACAAAATAATGAAAAACTGTTTTTT,CASSSGQNNEKLFF
few,TRBJ1-1,TRBV7-9,.,TGTGCCAGCAGCGCGGGACACCGAAGGGCTGAAGCTTTCTTT,CASSAGHRRAEAFF
many,TRBJ1-6,TRBV4-3,.,TGCGCCAGCAGCCAATCCCTTCCGGGGGCGACTGGATCACCCCTCCACTTT,CASSQSLPGATGSPLHF
once,TRBJ1-4,TRBV7-9,.,TGTGCCAGCAGCTCCAACGCTGGGACGAATGAAAAACTGTTTTTT,CASSSNAGTNEKLFF
.,TRBJ1-2,TRBV4-2,TRBD1,TGTGCCAGCAGCCTTTGGGACAGAGAAGGCTACACCTTC,CASSLWDREGYTF
.,TRBJ2-3,TRBV18,.,TGTGCCAGCTCACCAACCCGGACAGCGGAGAGCACAGATACGCAGTATTTT,CASSPTRTAESTDTQYF
.,TRBJ2-1,TRBV7-2,.,TGTGCCAGCAGCTTAGACGGGGGTACGTGGAATGAGCAGTTCTTC,CASSLDGGTWNEQFF
.,TRBJ1-5,TRBV7-2,.,TGTGCCAGCAGCTCCACAGTAGCATATAGCAATCAGCCCCAGCATTTT,CASSSTVAYSNQPQHF
.,TRBJ2-4,TRBV20-1,.,TGCAGTGGGGGGGTAAACATTCAGTACTTC,CSGGVNIQYF
many,TRBJ2-4,TRBV7-2,.,TGTGCCAGCAGCTCCTCTTGGGGGCGGGGGGACAGAAACATTCAGTACTTC,CASSSSWGRGDRNIQYF
.,TRBJ2-3,TRBV12-3/TRBV12-4,.,TGTGCCAGCAGAAGGAACACAGATACGCAGTATTTT,CASRRNTDTQYF
.,TRBJ1-4,TRBV12-3/TRBV12-4,TRBD1,TGTGCCAGCAGCCGAGGGACAGGGCTTGAAAAACTGTTTTTT,CASSRGTGLEKLFF
few,TRBJ2-1,TRBV3-1,.,TGTGCCAGCAGCCAAGGCGTATCCTACAATGAGCAGTTCTTC,CASSQGVSYNEQFF
.,TRBJ2-1,TRBV12-3/TRBV12-4,.,TGTGCCAGCAGTGGAACCGGGAAACACAGCTCCTACAATGAGCAGTTCTTC,CASSGTGKHSSYNEQFF
few,TRBJ1-4,TRBV7-2,.,TGTGCCAGCAGCTTAAACGGCTTCCATAATGAAAAACTGTTTTTT,CASSLNGFHNEKLFF
few,TRBJ2-2,TRBV25-1,.,TGTGCCAGCAGCCGTCAGGGGATAGACACCGGGGAGCTGTTTTTT,CASSRQGIDTGELFF
once,TRBJ1-2,TRBV14,.,TGTGCCAGCAGCCAGACCGGACGACTGCCCTATGGCTACACCTTC,CASSQTGRLPYGYTF
.,TRBJ2-2,TRBV11-1,.,TGTGCCAGCAGCCCCCGGGGGACCGGGGAGCTGTTTTTT,CASSPRGTGELFF
few,TRBJ2-3,TRBV5-1,.,TGCGCCAGCAGCTTGGATCTAAGAGGAACAGATACGCAGTATTTT,CASSLDLRGTDTQYF
few,TRBJ1-6,TRBV12-3/TRBV12-4,.,TGTGCCAGCAGAGAGACGACAGGAACGTATTCACCCCTCCACTTT,CASRETTGTYSPLHF
few,TRBJ2-3,TRBV4-3,TRBD1,TGCGCCAGCAGCCAAGAGTGGACAGGGGGCCCAGATACGCAGTATTTT,CASSQEWTGGPDTQYF
many,TRBJ2-1,TRBV24-1,.,TGTGCCACCAGTGATGGGAAGATCCAAGGTAATGAGCAGTTCTTC,CATSDGKIQGNEQFF
many,TRBJ1-3,TRBV12-3/TRBV12-4,.,TGTGCCAGCAGCGAAGGACAGAGAAACACCATATATTTT,CASSEGQRNTIYF
few,TRBJ1-1,TRBV20-1,.,TGCAGTGCTATCTCGTTCACTGAAGCTTTCTTT,CSAISFTEAFF
few,TRBJ1-5,TRBV18,TRBD1,TGTGCCAGCTCACTCACAGGGGGCGAACAGCCCCAGCATTTT,CASSLTGGEQPQHF
.,TRBJ1-2,TRBV7-2,.,TGTGCCAGCAGCCCAACCGCGGGTCCCACCCATGGCTACACCTTC,CASSPTAGPTHGYTF
.,TRBJ2-7,TRBV18,.,TGTGCCAGCTCACCATCCGCAACCACCTACGAGCAGTACTTC,CASSPSATTYEQYF
few,TRBJ1-2,TRBV6-2/TRBV6-3,TRBD1,TGTGCCAGCAGCATGACAGGGTGGAGCTACACCTTC,CASSMTGWSYTF
.,TRBJ2-7,TRBV7-2,TRBD1,TGTGCCAGCAGCCTCGATCGACAGGGTGGCGAGCAGTACTTC,CASSLDRQGGEQYF
many,TRBJ1-5,TRBV15,TRBD1,TGTGCCACCAGCAGAGAGCGGACAGGCCAGCCCCAGCATTTT,CATSRERTGQPQHF
few,TRBJ2-2,TRBV11-3,TRBD2,TGTGCCAGCAGCCCGACTAGCGGGGGGTCGAACACCGGGGAGCTGTTTTTT,CASSPTSGGSNTGELFF
few,TRBJ1-2,TRBV5-5,TRBD1,TGTGCCAGCAGCTTCTATGACAGGGTGGGTGACTATGGCTACACCTTC,CASSFYDRVGDYGYTF
.,TRBJ2-3,TRBV5-1,TRBD1,TGCGCCAGCGGGACAGGGAACACTGATACGCAGTATTTT,CASGTGNTDTQYF
few,TRBJ2-7,TRBV5-6,.,TGTGCCAGCAGCCCGTGGGGTCTATCTCTCCACGAGCAGTACTTC,CASSPWGLSLHEQYF
few,TRBJ1-1,TRBV12-3/TRBV12-4,TRBD1,TGTGCCAGCAGTAGACAGGGTCTGGAGGTCGCTGAAGCTTTCTTT,CASSRQGLEVAEAFF
few,TRBJ1-2,TRBV7-2,TRBD1,TGTGCCAGCAGCTCGGGACAGGGGGGAAATGGCTACACCTTC,CASSSGQGGNGYTF
few,TRBJ1-6,TRBV15,.,TGTGCCACCAGCAGAGTCCGGTCTAATTCACCCCTCCACTTT,CATSRVRSNSPLHF
many,TRBJ1-5,TRBV6-2/TRBV6-3,.,TGTGCCAGCAGTTACTCGGGAAACACCGGGCAGCCCCAGCATTTT,CASSYSGNTGQPQHF
.,TRBJ2-4,TRBV29-1,TRBD1,TGCAGCGTCGGGACAGTAGCCAAAAACATTCAGTACTTC,CSVGTVAKNIQYF
many,TRBJ2-6,TRBV6-6,.,TGTGCCAGCAGTTACGGACAGAGAGGGGCCAACGTCCTGACTTTC,CASSYGQRGANVLTF
.,TRBJ2-1,TRBV20-1,TRBD2,TGCAGTGCTAGGACTAGCGGGGGGTACAATGAGCAGTTCTTC,CSARTSGGYNEQFF
many,TRBJ2-7,TRBV7-9,TRBD2,TGTGCCAGCAGCCGAAGCGGGGGGGCCTACGAGCAGTACTTC,CASSRSGGAYEQYF